What follows are 21 T cell receptor beta chains derived from one specimen sequenced in a study of technical replicates of blood from several donors (TCRdb year 2017). The library was generated by the immunoSEQ multiplex PCR assay. This immuneACCESS table, as held by TCRdb, lists in-frame sequences with V and J called but not all clones. Of the missing ones, under half trace to an unresolved V gene in checked studies; the others have no known cause. The sample profile shows around 97,000 clones; about 95% of them were found once. The ten largest clones represent about 0.39% of the sample. The sequencing input was T cells isolated from PBMCs. All receptors derive from a human donor in good health.

The V call is TRBV5-1, the J call TRBJ2-3, with D possibly TRBD2 on 6 matching bases. This CDR3 comprises 13 residues. V was shortened by 9 bases and J by 0 bases, with 11 bases between the two germline ends. The germline gives CDR1 SGHRS, CDR2 YFSETQ. CDR3 sequence: CATRDSSTDTQYF. CDR3 coding DNA: TGCGCCACCAGGGACTCTAGCACAGATACGCAGTATTTT.

This sequence joins TRBV10-2 and TRBJ1-1; weak D call: TRBD1 (5 bases). The CDR3 runs 14 residues. Germline values: CDR1 WSHSY, CDR2 SAAADI. Trimming took 3 bases from V and 4 from J, leaving 12 bases between them. The CDR3 loop is CASSERGMGTEAFF. In DNA, the CDR3 is TGCGCCAGCAGTGAACGGGGGATGGGCACTGAAGCTTTCTTT.

The rearrangement links TRBV10-1 to TRBJ2-1; TRBD2 might be the D (6 bases). V gave up 3 bases and J gave up 8 bases, with 14 bases separating them. Germline CDR1 WNHNN, CDR2 SYGVQD (reference sequence). The CDR3 spans 14 residues. The CDR3 protein is CASSDLEGGDEQFF. As DNA, the CDR3 is TGCGCCAGCAGTGACCTGGAGGGAGGAGATGAGCAGTTCTTC.

The chain recombines TRBV4-1 with TRBJ2-3; 8 nucleotides match TRBD2. The V gene's germline CDR1 is MGHRA and CDR2 YSYEKL. The CDR3 spans 17 residues. V shed 2 bases and J 4 bases; nucleotides not matched to a gene: 11. The CDR3 DNA follows: TGCGCCAGCAGCCAAAAAACCCTAGCGGGCCGGCCAGATACGCAGTATTTT. This sequence encodes CASSQKTLAGRPDTQYF.

This chain links TRBV27 with TRBJ1-2, with TRBD1 matching over 7 bases. The CDR3 consists of 16 residues. The germline V gene has CDR1 MNHEY and CDR2 SMNVEV (reference sequence). The ends lost 5 bases at V and 0 bases at J; junction bases unmatched: 9. The CDR3 DNA follows: TGTGCCAGCAGTCTCTCAGGGGGAGAGGCTAACTATGGCTACACCTTC. Its translation: CASSLSGGEANYGYTF.

This chain links TRBV19 with TRBJ2-5; 7 positions agree with TRBD2. The CDR3 extends over 17 amino acids. J lost 5 bases, V lost 0 bases, and 12 bases had no gene match. Looked up from germline, CDR1 is LNHDA and CDR2 is SQIVND (reference sequence). CDR3 protein: CASSIDPGEGFDETQYF. The CDR3 region has the DNA TGTGCCAGTAGTATAGATCCGGGGGAGGGTTTTGACGAGACCCAGTACTTC.

The chain links TRBV5-4 to TRBJ2-7, with a possible D match to TRBD1 (6 bases). V was clipped by 4 bases and J by 3 bases, with 14 bases between them. Germline CDR1 is SGHNT and CDR2 is YYREEE (reference sequence). The CDR3 runs to 14 residues. CDR3 bases: TGTGCCAGCAGCATAACAGGGTTGAACTACGAGCAGTACTTC. Protein sequence: CASSITGLNYEQYF.

This chain connects TRBV11-2 to TRBJ2-1, with D uncertain. Germline V CDR1 and CDR2: SGHAT, FQNNGV. V lost 5 bases and J 4 bases, leaving 21 bases between the germline ends. The CDR3 has 17 amino acids. The CDR3 DNA is TGTGCCAGCAGCCCTAGGCCAGAACCTCTCCTATACAATGAGCAGTTCTTC. This translates into CASSPRPEPLLYNEQFF.

The CDR3 protein is CASKSTRNYSGNTIYF. The CDR3 DNA follows: TGTGCCAGCAAAAGCACACGGAACTACTCTGGAAACACCATATATTTT. This sequence joins TRBV28 and TRBJ1-3; D ambiguous. This CDR3 spans 16 amino acids. V lost 7 bases, J lost 0 bases, and 16 bases lay in between. Germline CDR1 is MDHEN and CDR2 is SYDVKM.

This chain joins TRBV12-5 and TRBJ2-7, with TRBD2 as a possible D gene (6 bases). The CDR3 runs to 13 residues. The V gene's germline CDR1 is LGHNT and CDR2 FRNRAP. The V and J ends lost 1 base and 3 bases respectively, with 7 bases between them. CDR3 amino acids: CASGLAGVYEQYF. CDR3 DNA sequence: TGTGCTAGTGGTTTGGCGGGGGTCTACGAGCAGTACTTC.

This clone appeared a single time. V gene TRBV15 combines with J gene TRBJ1-1; D not certain. The germline gives CDR1 LNHNV, CDR2 YYDKDF (reference sequence). V lost 0 bases and J lost 3, with 5 bases in between. The CDR3 runs 13 residues. CDR3: CATSRDVDTEAFF. CDR3 nucleotide sequence: TGTGCCACCAGCAGAGATGTCGACACTGAAGCTTTCTTT.

The rearrangement joins TRBV29-1 to TRBJ2-1, with TRBD1 identical over 10 bases. The CDR3 is 14 amino acids. V dropped 6 bases and J dropped 4; count of bases not matched to a gene: 6. The germline CDR1 and CDR2 sequences are SQVTM and ANQGSEA. CDR3 sequence reads: CSVGGQGEYNEQFF. The CDR3 DNA follows: TGCAGCGTGGGAGGACAGGGGGAATACAATGAGCAGTTCTTC.

The rearrangement joins TRBV18 to TRBJ2-1; unclear D gene. The CDR3 spans 16 residues. The germline V gene encodes CDR1 KGHSH and CDR2 LQKENI. V was trimmed by 3 bases and J by 5 bases, leaving 17 bases between them. The CDR3 loop is CASSPKERLENNEQFF. The DNA for the CDR3 is TGTGCCAGCTCACCGAAAGAACGCCTAGAGAACAATGAGCAGTTCTTC.

Worth noting for this clone: Distinct nucleotide sequences in the sample also encode this CDR3. The chain links TRBV5-1 to TRBJ2-3; 8 positions match TRBD2. The germline V gene has CDR1 SGHRS and CDR2 YFSETQ. The ends lost 0 bases at V and 2 bases at J; junction bases unmatched: 5. The CDR3 runs to 16 residues. CDR3 DNA sequence: TGCGCCAGCAGCTTGGGAACTAGCGGAAACACAGATACGCAGTATTTT. Translated: CASSLGTSGNTDTQYF.

The chain links TRBV5-1 to TRBJ2-1; 11 bases align to TRBD2. The CDR3 has 18 amino acids. Germline V gives CDR1 SGHRS, CDR2 YFSETQ. The junction had 10 bases not matched to a gene; V was cut back by 3 bases and J by 2 bases. The CDR3, as DNA: TGCGCCAGCAGCTCAAATCCCCAACTAGCGGGAGCCTACAATGAGCAGTTCTTC. This translates into CASSSNPQLAGAYNEQFF.

The chain recombines TRBV28 with TRBJ2-7, with 9 nucleotides matching TRBD1. The J segment lost 5 bases and the V segment lost 4 bases, leaving 9 bases of the junction unmatched. CDR3 length: 15 residues. Germline CDR1 reads MDHEN; CDR2 reads SYDVKM. The CDR3, as DNA: TGTGCCAGCAGTTGGGCCGGGACAGGGTTAGACGAGCAGTACTTC. Protein product: CASSWAGTGLDEQYF.

With respect to this clone: Distinct nucleotide sequences in the sample also encode this CDR3. The V call is TRBV27, the J call TRBJ1-1, with D possibly TRBD1 on 5 matching bases. The V gene lost 2 bases and the J gene lost 5 bases, with 9 bases spanning the gap. The CDR3 consists of 13 residues. Germline V gives CDR1 MNHEY, CDR2 SMNVEV (reference sequence). In nucleotides, the CDR3 is TGTGCCAGCAGTTTAGGGGGGGGGACTGAAGCTTTCTTT. Its protein is CASSLGGGTEAFF.

The rearrangement joins TRBV6-1 to TRBJ1-2; TRBD1 might be the D (5 bases). The germline V gene has CDR1 MNHNS and CDR2 SASEGT. V gave up 4 bases and J gave up 0 bases, with 12 bases separating them. The CDR3 sequence is 15 residues long. In DNA, the CDR3 is TGTGCCAGCAGTGGGCGGGGGTTTCCTAACTATGGCTACACCTTC. Translating it yields CASSGRGFPNYGYTF.

This clone was counted once. This chain uses TRBV5-4 with TRBJ2-1; no clear D gene. The germline CDR1 and CDR2 sequences are SGHNT and YYREEE (reference sequence). The CDR3 covers 14 residues. V was trimmed by 1 base and J by 9 bases, leaving 14 bases between them. The CDR3 region is CASSLKREYGEQFF. The CDR3 DNA sequence: TGTGCCAGCAGCTTGAAAAGAGAATACGGTGAGCAGTTCTTC.

The rearrangement links TRBV19 to TRBJ2-7; D uncertain. CDR1 and CDR2 from the germline V gene are LNHDA and SQIVND (reference sequence). Trimming cost V 5 bases and J 1 base, with 9 bases left between them. CDR3 length equals 13 residues. DNA for the CDR3: TGTGCCAGTAGTTTCAGTGAATCCTACGAGCAGTACTTC. Translated, it gives CASSFSESYEQYF.

The rearrangement links TRBV4-1 to TRBJ2-7; 8 positions agree with TRBD2. J was trimmed by 5 bases and V by 1 base; bases with no gene match: 13. The CDR3 runs to 17 residues. Germline assignment: CDR1 MGHRA and CDR2 YSYEKL. The CDR3 bases are TGCGCCAGCAGCCAAGTGACGCCGGGACTAGAGATCCACGAGCAGTACTTC. Residues: CASSQVTPGLEIHEQYF.